This TCR beta chain was captured by sequencing in a study of blood T cell repertoires in COVID-19. Study background: Whether acute or convalescent, the COVID-19 samples came from the United States, Italy and Spain. Sources were T cells, B-cell-depleted T cells, or PBMCs; the material itself was cDNA or gDNA.

Source study methods: Amplification of reference gene primers provided the estimated nucleated cell counts. The protocol was immunoSEQ multiplex PCR, while the TCRdb copy is restricted to in-frame clones and leaves out a portion. V, J and clone size are taken as reported in that table, and D and trimming were inferred from the DNA itself. This repertoire shows about 200,000 clones, 80% found once; its top ten account for 7.2%. From germline, CDR1 is SGHRS and CDR2 YFSETQ. Trimming stripped 6 bases from V and 6 bases from J, with 13 bases between. CDR3 size: 14 residues. The sequence derives from a woman between 65 and 79 years old with acute or convalescent COVID-19. The V call is TRBV5-1, the J call TRBJ1-6; perhaps TRBD1 as D (5 bases). Sample: peripheral blood. CDR3 sequence (DNA): TGCGCCAGCAAGGACGGGGGGAGTAATTCACCCCTCCACTTT. This sequence encodes CASKDGGSNSPLHF.